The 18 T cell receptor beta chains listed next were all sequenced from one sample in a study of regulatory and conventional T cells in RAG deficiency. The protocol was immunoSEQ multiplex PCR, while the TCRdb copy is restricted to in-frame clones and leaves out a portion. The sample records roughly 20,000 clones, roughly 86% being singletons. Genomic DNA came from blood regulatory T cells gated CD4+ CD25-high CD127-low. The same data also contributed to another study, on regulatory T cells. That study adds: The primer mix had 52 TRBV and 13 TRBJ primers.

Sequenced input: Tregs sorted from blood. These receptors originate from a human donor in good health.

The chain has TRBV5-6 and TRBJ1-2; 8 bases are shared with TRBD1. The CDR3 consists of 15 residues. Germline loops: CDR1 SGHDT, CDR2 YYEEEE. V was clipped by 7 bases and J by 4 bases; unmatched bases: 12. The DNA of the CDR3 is TGTGCCAGCGGACTTGACAGGGGCCGCCCCTATGGCTACACCTTC. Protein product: CASGLDRGRPYGYTF. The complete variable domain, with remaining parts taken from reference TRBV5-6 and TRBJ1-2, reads DAGVTQSPTHLIKTRGQQVTLRCSPKSGHDTVSWYQQALGQGPQFIFQYYEEEERQRGNFPDRFSGHQFPNYSSELNVNALLLGDSALYLCASGLDRGRPYGYTFGSGTRLTVV.

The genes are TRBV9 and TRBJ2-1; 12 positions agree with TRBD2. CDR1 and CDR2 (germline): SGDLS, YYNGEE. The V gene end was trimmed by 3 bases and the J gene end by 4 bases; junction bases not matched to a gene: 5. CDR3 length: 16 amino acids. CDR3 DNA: TGTGCCAGCAGCGGTAGACTAGCGGGAGTATACAATGAGCAGTTCTTC. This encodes CASSGRLAGVYNEQFF. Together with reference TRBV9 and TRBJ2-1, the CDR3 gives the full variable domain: DSGVTQTPKHLITATGQRVTLRCSPRSGDLSVYWYQQSLDQGLQFLIQYYNGEERAKGNILERFSAQQFPDLHSELNLSSLELGDSALYFCASSGRLAGVYNEQFFGPGTRLTVL.

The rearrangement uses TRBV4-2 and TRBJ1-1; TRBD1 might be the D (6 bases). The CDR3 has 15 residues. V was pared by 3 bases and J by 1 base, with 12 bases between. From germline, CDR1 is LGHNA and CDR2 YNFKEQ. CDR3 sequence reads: CASSHYGTRNTEAFF. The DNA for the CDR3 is TGTGCCAGCAGCCATTATGGGACAAGGAACACTGAAGCTTTCTTT.

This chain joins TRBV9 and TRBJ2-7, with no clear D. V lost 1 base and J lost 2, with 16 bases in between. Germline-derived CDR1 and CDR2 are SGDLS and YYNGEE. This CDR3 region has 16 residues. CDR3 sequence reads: CASSVRAVDPTYEQYF. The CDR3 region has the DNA TGTGCCAGCAGCGTACGGGCAGTGGACCCAACCTACGAGCAGTACTTC. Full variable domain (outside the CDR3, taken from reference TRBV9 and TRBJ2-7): DSGVTQTPKHLITATGQRVTLRCSPRSGDLSVYWYQQSLDQGLQFLIQYYNGEERAKGNILERFSAQQFPDLHSELNLSSLELGDSALYFCASSVRAVDPTYEQYFGPGTRLTVT.

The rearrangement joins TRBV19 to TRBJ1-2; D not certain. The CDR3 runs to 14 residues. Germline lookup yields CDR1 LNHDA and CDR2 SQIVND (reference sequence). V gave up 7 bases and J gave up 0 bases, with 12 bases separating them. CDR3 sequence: CASTDWRSNYGYTF. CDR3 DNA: TGTGCCAGTACCGACTGGAGGTCTAACTATGGCTACACCTTC. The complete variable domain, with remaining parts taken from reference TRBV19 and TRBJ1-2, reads DGGITQSPKYLFRKEGQNVTLSCEQNLNHDAMYWYRQDPGQGLRLIYYSQIVNDFQKGDIAEGYSVSREKKESFPLTVTSAQKNPTAFYLCASTDWRSNYGYTFGSGTRLTVV.

CDR3 DNA: TGTGCCAGCAGCTTACTTGCAGGGAACACTGAAGCTTTCTTT. It specifies CASSLLAGNTEAFF. The chain uses TRBV5-6 and TRBJ1-1; D uncertain. Germline CDR1 SGHDT, CDR2 YYEEEE. Trimming took off 2 bases at V and 1 base at J, with 9 bases between the two ends. The CDR3 contains 14 residues.

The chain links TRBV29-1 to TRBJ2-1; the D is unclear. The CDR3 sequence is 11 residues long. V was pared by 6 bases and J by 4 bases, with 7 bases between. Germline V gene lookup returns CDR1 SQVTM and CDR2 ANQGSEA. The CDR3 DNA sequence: TGCAGCGTCTCAAAATACAATGAGCAGTTCTTC. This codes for CSVSKYNEQFF.

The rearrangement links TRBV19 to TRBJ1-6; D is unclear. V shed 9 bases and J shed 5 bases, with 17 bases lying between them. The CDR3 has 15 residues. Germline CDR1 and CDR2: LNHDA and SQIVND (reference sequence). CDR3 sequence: CASLPAGYDNSPLHF. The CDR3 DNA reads TGTGCCAGCCTCCCGGCGGGCTACGATAATTCACCCCTCCACTTT.

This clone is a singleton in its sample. The CDR3 DNA reads as TGTGCCAGTAGCGGGACTCAAACAACTAATGAAAAACTGTTTTTT. This sequence encodes CASSGTQTTNEKLFF. The V call is TRBV19, the J call TRBJ1-4; TRBD1 is a possible D gene (5 bases). CDR1 LNHDA and CDR2 SQIVND come from the germline V gene (reference sequence). V lost 6 bases, J lost 0 bases, and 11 bases lay in between. The CDR3 contains 15 residues.

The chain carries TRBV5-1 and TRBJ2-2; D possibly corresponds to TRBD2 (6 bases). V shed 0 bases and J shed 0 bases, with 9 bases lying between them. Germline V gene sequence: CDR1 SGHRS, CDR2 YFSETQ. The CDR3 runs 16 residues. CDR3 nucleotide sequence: TGCGCCAGCAGCTTGGTCGGGGGATCGAACACCGGGGAGCTGTTTTTT. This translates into CASSLVGGSNTGELFF.

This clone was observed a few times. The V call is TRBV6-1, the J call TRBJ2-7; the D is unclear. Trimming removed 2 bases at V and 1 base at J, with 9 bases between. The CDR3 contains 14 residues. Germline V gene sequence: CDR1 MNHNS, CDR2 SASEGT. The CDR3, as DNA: TGTGCCAGCAGTGAAAGGGTCAGATCCTACGAGCAGTACTTC. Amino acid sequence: CASSERVRSYEQYF.

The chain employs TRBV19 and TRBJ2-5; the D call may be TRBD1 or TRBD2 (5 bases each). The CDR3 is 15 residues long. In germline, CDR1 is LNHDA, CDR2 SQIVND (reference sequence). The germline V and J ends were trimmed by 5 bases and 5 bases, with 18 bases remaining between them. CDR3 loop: CASSAGTSVGETQYF. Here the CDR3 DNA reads TGTGCCAGTAGTGCCGGGACCTCCGTCGGGGAGACCCAGTACTTC.

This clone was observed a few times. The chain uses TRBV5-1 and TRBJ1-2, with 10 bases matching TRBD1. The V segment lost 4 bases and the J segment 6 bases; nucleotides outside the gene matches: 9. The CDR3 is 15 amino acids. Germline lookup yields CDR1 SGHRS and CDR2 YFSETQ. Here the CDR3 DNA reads TGCGCCAGCAGCGTGGAATACGGGACAGGGGATGGCTACACCTTC. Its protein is CASSVEYGTGDGYTF. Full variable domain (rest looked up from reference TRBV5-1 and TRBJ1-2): KAGVTQTPRYLIKTRGQQVTLSCSPISGHRSVSWYQQTPGQGLQFLFEYFSETQRNKGNFPGRFSGRQFSNSRSEMNVSTLELGDSALYLCASSVEYGTGDGYTFGSGTRLTVV.

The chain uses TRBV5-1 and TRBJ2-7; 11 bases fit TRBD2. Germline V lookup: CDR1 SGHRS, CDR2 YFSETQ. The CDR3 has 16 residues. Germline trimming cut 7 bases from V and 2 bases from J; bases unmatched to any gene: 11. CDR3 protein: CASRPLQTSGAYEQYF. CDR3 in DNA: TGCGCCAGCCGGCCTCTCCAGACTAGCGGGGCCTACGAGCAGTACTTC.

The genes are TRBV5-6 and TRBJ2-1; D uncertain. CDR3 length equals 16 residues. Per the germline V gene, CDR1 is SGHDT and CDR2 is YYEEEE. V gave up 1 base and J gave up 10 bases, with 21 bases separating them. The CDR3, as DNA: TGTGCCAGCAGCTTGAGTTCGGGTTTATTAAGGATGGAGCAGTTCTTC. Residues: CASSLSSGLLRMEQFF.

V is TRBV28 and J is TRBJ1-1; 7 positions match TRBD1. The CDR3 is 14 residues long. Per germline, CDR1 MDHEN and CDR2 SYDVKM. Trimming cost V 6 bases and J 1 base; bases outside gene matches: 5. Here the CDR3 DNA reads TGTGCCAGCAGCCGCGGGGACAGGAACACTGAAGCTTTCTTT. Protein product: CASSRGDRNTEAFF.

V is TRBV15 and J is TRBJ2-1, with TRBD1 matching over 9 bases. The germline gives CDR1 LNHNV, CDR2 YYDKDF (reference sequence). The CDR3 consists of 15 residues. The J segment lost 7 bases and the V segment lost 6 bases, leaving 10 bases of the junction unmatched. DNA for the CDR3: TGTGCCACCAGTACGACCGGGACAGGGACGAATGAGCAGTTCTTC. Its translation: CATSTTGTGTNEQFF. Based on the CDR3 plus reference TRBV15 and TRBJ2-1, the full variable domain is DAMVIQNPRYQVTQFGKPVTLSCSQTLNHNVMYWYQQKSSQAPKLLFHYYDKDFNNEADTPDNFQSRRPNTSFCFLDIRSPGLGDTAMYLCATSTTGTGTNEQFFGPGTRLTVL.

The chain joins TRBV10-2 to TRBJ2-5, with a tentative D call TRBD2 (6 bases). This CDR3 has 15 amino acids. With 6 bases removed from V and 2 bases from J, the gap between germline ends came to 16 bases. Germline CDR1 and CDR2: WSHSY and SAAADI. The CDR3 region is CASRGVPGLQETQYF. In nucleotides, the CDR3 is TGCGCCAGCAGGGGGGTGCCGGGACTTCAAGAGACCCAGTACTTC.